The rows below give T cell receptor beta chains drawn from one sample of a study of beta chain features in type 1 diabetes. Sequencing was performed with immunoSEQ multiplex PCR; in TCRdb, only in-frame clones are kept and a portion is missing. The repertoire holds a few hundred thousand clones, with 11% to 15% as singletons. Sample: naive CD4+ T cells from blood. These receptors all come from a man aged 25-45 years in good health. Both conserved end residues are part of each CDR3. Fields, in order: J gene, clone size, V gene, D gene, CDR3 DNA, CDR3 protein. The D gene is left open where the match is weak. Clone size appears in some rows only: once, few, many, or a class for an expanded clone.

J gene: TRBJ2-1
clone size: few
V gene: TRBV30
D gene: TRBD1
CDR3 DNA: TGTGCCTGGAGTGCGAGATACAGGGGGCCTTCCTACAATGAGCAGTTCTTC
CDR3 protein: CAWSARYRGPSYNEQFF

J gene: TRBJ1-2
clone size: few
V gene: TRBV15
D gene: -
CDR3 DNA: TGTGCCACCAGCAGAGCCCTTGTGAAGGGAAACTATGGCTACACCTTC
CDR3 protein: CATSRALVKGNYGYTF

J gene: TRBJ2-4
clone size: -
V gene: TRBV13
D gene: -
CDR3 DNA: TGTGCCAGCAGCACCCGCACCGGGACAAAAAACATTCAGTACTTC
CDR3 protein: CASSTRTGTKNIQYF

J gene: TRBJ2-1
clone size: -
V gene: TRBV19
D gene: -
CDR3 DNA: TGTGCCAGTAGTTATTCTCCCCTGGCCGTGAGCAAGGAGTCCAATGAGCAGTTCTTC
CDR3 protein: CASSYSPLAVSKESNEQFF

J gene: TRBJ1-2
clone size: few
V gene: TRBV29-1
D gene: TRBD1
CDR3 DNA: TGCAGCGTTGACAGACAGGGAGAGGACTATGGCTACACCTTC
CDR3 protein: CSVDRQGEDYGYTF

J gene: TRBJ2-2
clone size: -
V gene: TRBV30
D gene: TRBD1
CDR3 DNA: TGTGCCTGGGTGACAGGGGAAAGCACCGGGGAGCTGTTTTTT
CDR3 protein: CAWVTGESTGELFF

J gene: TRBJ1-2
clone size: few
V gene: TRBV14
D gene: TRBD1
CDR3 DNA: TGTGCCAGCAGCCAACACCGGACAGGGCAGGGCTACACCTTC
CDR3 protein: CASSQHRTGQGYTF

J gene: TRBJ2-5
clone size: -
V gene: TRBV7-3
D gene: TRBD1
CDR3 DNA: TGTGCCAGCAGTCTAGACAGGGAACAAGAGACCCAGTACTTC
CDR3 protein: CASSLDREQETQYF

J gene: TRBJ2-5
clone size: many
V gene: TRBV30
D gene: -
CDR3 DNA: TGTGCCTGGAGTGGTGGAGAGACCCAGTACTTC
CDR3 protein: CAWSGGETQYF

J gene: TRBJ2-2
clone size: -
V gene: TRBV9
D gene: TRBD1
CDR3 DNA: TGTGCCAGCAGCCCCAGGACAGGGAGCCTCGCGAACACCGGGGAGCTGTTTTTT
CDR3 protein: CASSPRTGSLANTGELFF

J gene: TRBJ2-1
clone size: few
V gene: TRBV2
D gene: -
CDR3 DNA: TGTGCCAGCAGTGAAGCGCCCTATAGGTTCGATGAGCAGTTCTTC
CDR3 protein: CASSEAPYRFDEQFF

J gene: TRBJ1-3
clone size: -
V gene: TRBV11-2
D gene: TRBD1
CDR3 DNA: TGTGCCAGCAGCTTAATTGGGACAGGGCCTGGAAACACCATATATTTT
CDR3 protein: CASSLIGTGPGNTIYF

J gene: TRBJ2-5
clone size: -
V gene: TRBV7-3
D gene: -
CDR3 DNA: TGTGCCAGCAGCTTAAACCCCGTTGCGGGAGAGACCCAGTACTTC
CDR3 protein: CASSLNPVAGETQYF

J gene: TRBJ2-3
clone size: few
V gene: TRBV28
D gene: TRBD2
CDR3 DNA: TGTGCCAGCAGTTTCCAAGCGGGAGGGTCCACAGATACGCAGTATTTT
CDR3 protein: CASSFQAGGSTDTQYF

J gene: TRBJ1-2
clone size: -
V gene: TRBV27
D gene: TRBD1
CDR3 DNA: TGTGCCAGCAGCTCCCCGACAGGGACTTATGGCTACACCTTC
CDR3 protein: CASSSPTGTYGYTF

J gene: TRBJ2-4
clone size: once
V gene: TRBV27
D gene: TRBD2
CDR3 DNA: TGTGCCAGCAGTCTTCGGGGGGTAAACATTCAGTACTTC
CDR3 protein: CASSLRGVNIQYF

J gene: TRBJ2-7
clone size: few
V gene: TRBV25-1
D gene: -
CDR3 DNA: TGTGCCAGCAGTGAAGGACCCAAAACAGCCTACGAGCAGTACTTC
CDR3 protein: CASSEGPKTAYEQYF

J gene: TRBJ2-1
clone size: -
V gene: TRBV7-2
D gene: -
CDR3 DNA: TGTGCCAGCAGCCCAGGACTAAGCGACCTGGTTGAGCAGTTCTTC
CDR3 protein: CASSPGLSDLVEQFF

J gene: TRBJ2-1
clone size: few
V gene: TRBV5-6
D gene: -
CDR3 DNA: TGTGCCAGCATCCGACAGGCGGGTGAGCAGTTCTTC
CDR3 protein: CASIRQAGEQFF

J gene: TRBJ1-2
clone size: few
V gene: TRBV30
D gene: -
CDR3 DNA: TGTGCCTGGACAGTCAACTATGGCTACACCTTC
CDR3 protein: CAWTVNYGYTF

J gene: TRBJ1-5
clone size: few
V gene: TRBV27
D gene: -
CDR3 DNA: TGTGCCACTTCCCGTGGGGGGATGGAGCCCCAGCATTTT
CDR3 protein: CATSRGGMEPQHF

J gene: TRBJ2-7
clone size: -
V gene: TRBV11-2
D gene: -
CDR3 DNA: TGTGCCAGCAGCTTAGGGGTCAAGATCTACGAGCAGTACTTC
CDR3 protein: CASSLGVKIYEQYF

J gene: TRBJ2-5
clone size: -
V gene: TRBV9
D gene: TRBD2
CDR3 DNA: TGTGCCAGCAGCGTAGCATCGGCAGCGGGGAAAGAGACCCAGTACTTC
CDR3 protein: CASSVASAAGKETQYF

J gene: TRBJ1-2
clone size: few
V gene: TRBV30
D gene: -
CDR3 DNA: TGTGCCTGGAAAACGGGTAATGGCTATGGCTACACCTTC
CDR3 protein: CAWKTGNGYGYTF

J gene: TRBJ2-1
clone size: few
V gene: TRBV11-2
D gene: TRBD2
CDR3 DNA: TGTGCCAGCAGCTTAAAACGGGAGGTGAATAATGAGCAGTTCTTC
CDR3 protein: CASSLKREVNNEQFF

J gene: TRBJ2-3
clone size: -
V gene: TRBV30
D gene: TRBD2
CDR3 DNA: TGTGCCTGGAGTTCACTAGCGGGAACAGGAGCAGATACGCAGTATTTT
CDR3 protein: CAWSSLAGTGADTQYF

J gene: TRBJ2-2
clone size: -
V gene: TRBV5-1
D gene: -
CDR3 DNA: TGCGCCAGCAGCGCCAGGGGACAAGCCAACACCGGGGAGCTGTTTTTT
CDR3 protein: CASSARGQANTGELFF

J gene: TRBJ2-3
clone size: few
V gene: TRBV7-6
D gene: TRBD1
CDR3 DNA: TGTGCCAGCAGCACAAGGGGGCTGGATACGCAGTATTTT
CDR3 protein: CASSTRGLDTQYF

J gene: TRBJ2-3
clone size: few
V gene: TRBV6-5
D gene: -
CDR3 DNA: TGTGCCAGCGGACGCACAGATACGCAGTATTTT
CDR3 protein: CASGRTDTQYF

J gene: TRBJ2-5
clone size: -
V gene: TRBV19
D gene: -
CDR3 DNA: TGTGCCAGTAGTTTGGGACAAAGAGTCCAAGAGACCCAGTACTTC
CDR3 protein: CASSLGQRVQETQYF

J gene: TRBJ2-7
clone size: -
V gene: TRBV9
D gene: TRBD1
CDR3 DNA: TGTGCCAGCAGCGTGGGGACAGGGAAAGCCTACGAGCAGTACTTC
CDR3 protein: CASSVGTGKAYEQYF

J gene: TRBJ2-5
clone size: -
V gene: TRBV20-1
D gene: -
CDR3 DNA: TGCAGTGCTAGTCTAGTAGAGACCCAGTACTTC
CDR3 protein: CSASLVETQYF

J gene: TRBJ2-3
clone size: -
V gene: TRBV18
D gene: TRBD1
CDR3 DNA: TGTGCCAGCTCATCCCGGGACAGGGGCATAGATACGCAGTATTTT
CDR3 protein: CASSSRDRGIDTQYF

J gene: TRBJ2-5
clone size: few
V gene: TRBV9
D gene: -
CDR3 DNA: TGTGCCAGCAGCGTAGTGGAAGGGCGGACCCAGTACTTC
CDR3 protein: CASSVVEGRTQYF

J gene: TRBJ2-1
clone size: few
V gene: TRBV14
D gene: -
CDR3 DNA: TGTGCCAGCAGCTCCCAGCGGGCCTACAATGAGCAGTTCTTC
CDR3 protein: CASSSQRAYNEQFF

J gene: TRBJ2-1
clone size: few
V gene: TRBV27
D gene: TRBD2
CDR3 DNA: TGTGCCAGCAGTCCTCTCCCCGGGACTAGCGGCGATGAGCAGTTCTTC
CDR3 protein: CASSPLPGTSGDEQFF

J gene: TRBJ2-1
clone size: few
V gene: TRBV7-2
D gene: -
CDR3 DNA: TGTGCCAGCAGCTTAGAGGGTCAGTTCATCAATGAGCAGTTCTTC
CDR3 protein: CASSLEGQFINEQFF

J gene: TRBJ1-3
clone size: few
V gene: TRBV5-1
D gene: -
CDR3 DNA: TGCGCCAGTTCAACAGGCTCTGGAAACACCATATATTTT
CDR3 protein: CASSTGSGNTIYF

J gene: TRBJ1-2
clone size: -
V gene: TRBV7-2
D gene: -
CDR3 DNA: TGTGCCAGCAGCTTAGGGGTTGGCAGGGGATATGGCTACACCTTC
CDR3 protein: CASSLGVGRGYGYTF

J gene: TRBJ2-1
clone size: -
V gene: TRBV7-9
D gene: -
CDR3 DNA: TGTGCCAGCAGCTACTCCTTAGGGAGCTCCTACAATGAGCAGTTCTTC
CDR3 protein: CASSYSLGSSYNEQFF

J gene: TRBJ2-5
clone size: -
V gene: TRBV11-3
D gene: -
CDR3 DNA: TGTGCCAGCAGCTTATACGGAGAAGAGACCCAGTACTTC
CDR3 protein: CASSLYGEETQYF

J gene: TRBJ2-5
clone size: few
V gene: TRBV7-9
D gene: TRBD1
CDR3 DNA: TGTGCCAGCAGCGTCCTAGGGGGCGTAGGAGAGACCCAGTACTTC
CDR3 protein: CASSVLGGVGETQYF

J gene: TRBJ2-1
clone size: few
V gene: TRBV2
D gene: -
CDR3 DNA: TGTGCCAGCAGTGATGTCTCCTCCGGGACTCTCGGCCTCTACAATGAGCAGTTCTTC
CDR3 protein: CASSDVSSGTLGLYNEQFF

J gene: TRBJ2-5
clone size: -
V gene: TRBV25-1
D gene: -
CDR3 DNA: TGTGCCAGCAGTGACTCGACAGGCCGGGCCCAGTACTTC
CDR3 protein: CASSDSTGRAQYF

J gene: TRBJ2-3
clone size: -
V gene: TRBV5-1
D gene: -
CDR3 DNA: TGCGCCAGCAGCCAAGACAGAACCCCAGATACGCAGTATTTT
CDR3 protein: CASSQDRTPDTQYF

J gene: TRBJ2-7
clone size: few
V gene: TRBV7-9
D gene: -
CDR3 DNA: TGTGCCAGCAGCTTGACCACAGGGTCCTACGAGCAGTACTTC
CDR3 protein: CASSLTTGSYEQYF

J gene: TRBJ2-3
clone size: few
V gene: TRBV11-3
D gene: -
CDR3 DNA: TGTGCCAGCGGGGAGGAAGATACGCAGTATTTT
CDR3 protein: CASGEEDTQYF

J gene: TRBJ1-1
clone size: few
V gene: TRBV30
D gene: -
CDR3 DNA: TGTGCCTGGAGTCCCTGGGGGGCTACTGAAGCTTTCTTT
CDR3 protein: CAWSPWGATEAFF

J gene: TRBJ1-2
clone size: -
V gene: TRBV28
D gene: TRBD1
CDR3 DNA: TGTGCCAGCGGAGTACAGGGGGCGAAGTATGGCTACACCTTC
CDR3 protein: CASGVQGAKYGYTF

J gene: TRBJ2-5
clone size: -
V gene: TRBV6-1
D gene: -
CDR3 DNA: TGTGCCAGCAGTCTTCACAGGGTCGGGTCAGAGACCCAGTACTTC
CDR3 protein: CASSLHRVGSETQYF

J gene: TRBJ2-3
clone size: -
V gene: TRBV6-5
D gene: -
CDR3 DNA: TGTGCCAGCAGTTACACACTCCGCGGCACAGATACGCAGTATTTT
CDR3 protein: CASSYTLRGTDTQYF

J gene: TRBJ2-7
clone size: few
V gene: TRBV28
D gene: -
CDR3 DNA: TGTGCCAGCAGTTCCCCTGGGACGCGGAGGGAGCAGTACTTC
CDR3 protein: CASSSPGTRREQYF

J gene: TRBJ2-5
clone size: few
V gene: TRBV4-3
D gene: -
CDR3 DNA: TGCGCCAGCAGCCAAGTCTCCGGGATCCAAGAGACCCAGTACTTC
CDR3 protein: CASSQVSGIQETQYF

J gene: TRBJ2-6
clone size: few
V gene: TRBV7-6
D gene: TRBD1
CDR3 DNA: TGTGCCAGCACGGGGACAGGGATTCATACTGGGGCCAACGTCCTGACTTTC
CDR3 protein: CASTGTGIHTGANVLTF